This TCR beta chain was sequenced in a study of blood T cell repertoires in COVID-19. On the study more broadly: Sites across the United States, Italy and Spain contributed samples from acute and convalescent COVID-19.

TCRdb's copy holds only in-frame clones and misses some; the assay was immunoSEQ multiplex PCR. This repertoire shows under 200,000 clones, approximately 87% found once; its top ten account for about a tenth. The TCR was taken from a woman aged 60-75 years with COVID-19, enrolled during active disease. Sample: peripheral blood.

The CDR3 DNA follows: TGTGCTTCTAAGGGGCAAACTGAAGCTTTCTTT. This sequence encodes CASKGQTEAFF. This chain connects TRBV3-1 (or the pseudogene TRBV3-2) to TRBJ1-1, with D perhaps matching TRBD1 (5 bases). CDR1 and CDR2 (germline): LGHDT, YNNKEL (reference sequence). The CDR3 runs to 11 residues.